This T cell receptor (beta chain) derives from a study of OX40 agonist ivuxolimab in advanced cancers. Study-level information: Past anti-PD-1, anti-PD-L1 or anti-CTLA-4 therapy was accepted, and 40% had received some.

The method was immunoSEQ multiplex PCR; TCRdb's version includes in-frame clones alone and lacks a portion of them. Here the sample spans some 150,000 clones, about 93% being singletons. Samples of blood were obtained at baseline, on cycle 4 day 1, and on cycle 7 day 1. CDR1 is SGHTA, CDR2 FQGNSA, per germline. The V gene end was trimmed by 5 bases and the J gene end by 1 base; junction bases not matched to a gene: 8. The CDR3 totals 15 residues. This rearrangement joins TRBV7-2 to TRBJ2-7; 7 bases fit TRBD2. The material was CD4+ or CD8+ T cells sorted from blood, obtained in a trial of the OX40 agonist ivuxolimab. This TCR came from an adult with an advanced solid tumor such as melanoma, head and neck, liver or kidney cancer. CDR3: CASSPVAGPSYEQYF. The CDR3 region has the DNA TGTGCCAGCAGCCCCGTAGCGGGTCCTTCCTACGAGCAGTACTTC.